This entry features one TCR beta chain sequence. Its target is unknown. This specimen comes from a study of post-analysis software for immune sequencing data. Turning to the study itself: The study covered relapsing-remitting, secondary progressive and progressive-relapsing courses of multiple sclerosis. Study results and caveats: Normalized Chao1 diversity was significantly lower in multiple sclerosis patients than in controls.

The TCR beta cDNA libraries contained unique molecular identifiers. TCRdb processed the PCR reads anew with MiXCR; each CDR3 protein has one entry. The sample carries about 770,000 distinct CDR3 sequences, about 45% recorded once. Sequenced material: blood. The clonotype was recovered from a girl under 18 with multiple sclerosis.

In nucleotides, the CDR3 is TGTGCCACCAGCCCTAGACTAGCGGGGGTCACAGATACGCAGTATTTT. Translated, it gives CATSPRLAGVTDTQYF. The chain links TRBV15 to TRBJ2-3; TRBD2 agrees at 12 bases. From germline, CDR1 is LNHNV and CDR2 YYDKDF (reference sequence). The J segment lost 2 bases and the V segment lost 5 bases, leaving 5 bases of the junction unmatched. The length of the CDR3 is 16 residues.